This T cell receptor (beta chain) was recorded in a study of breast tumors, draining lymph nodes, adjacent tissues. Samples came from axillary lymph nodes draining the breast cancer. In TCRdb, the multiplex PCR reads were re-called with MiXCR into one record per CDR3 protein. The table shows about 140,000 distinct CDR3 sequences, with approximately 29% occurring only once. Comment on this clonotype: What it binds is not known. Compared with germline, one end of the junction differs, possibly owing to a read error.

The CDR3 totals 15 residues. CDR1 is ENHRY and CDR2 is SYGVKD in the germline V gene. Study outcomes and limitations: Most tumor T cells seemingly derive from lymph node, then expand in tumor. Luminal-like breast cancer showed significantly greater tumor-nontumor repertoire similarity than basal-like breast cancer did. Data only fit, rather than demonstrated, lymph node origin of most tumor T cells. Compared with lymph nodes, tumors were less diverse; compared with nontumor tissue, more.

The sequencing input was axillary lymph node tissue. The chain combines TRBV10-3 with TRBJ1-3; D gene unclear. The TCR originated in a female donor with breast cancer. Some clones in this sample may be carry-over from other donors' samples. CDR3 nucleotides: TGTGGCATCAGTGAGGCCCCAGGCTCTGGAAACACCATATATTTT. Amino acids: CGISEAPGSGNTIYF.